A selection of T cell receptor beta chains follows, all from one sample in a study of T-cell memory formation after mild COVID-19. TCRdb recomputed calls from the 5' RACE reads with MiXCR, one row per CDR3 protein. The profile shows under 110,000 distinct CDR3 sequences, around 12% of them singletons. The source material was PBMCs or a T cell subset sorted from them (not recorded which). Source of these receptors: an adult woman who had mild COVID-19 (a few samples of this study predate the infection). Cell type and time point are not known. Each CDR3 is given with its conserved first and last residue. A D gene is named only where the DNA matches it firmly. Size tells how often a clone was seen (once, few, many) or the class of an expanded clone, and some rows leave it out.

CASSQAGQGVTGANVLTF | TGTGCCAGCAGCCAAGCGGGACAGGGAGTGACTGGGGCCAACGTCCTGACTTTC | NA | TRBJ2-6 | TRBV4-2 | TRBD1
CASSQDPGLNEQFF | TGTGCCAGCAGCCAAGACCCGGGACTCAATGAGCAGTTCTTC | many | TRBJ2-1 | TRBV4-2 | NA
CASSLAGGSSTDTQYF | TGTGCCAGCAGCCTAGCGGGAGGATCTAGCACAGATACGCAGTATTTT | few | TRBJ2-3 | TRBV6-2/TRBV6-3 | TRBD2
CASSIRDYSYEQYF | TGTGCCAGCAGCATCCGGGACTACTCCTACGAGCAGTACTTC | many | TRBJ2-7 | TRBV7-2 | TRBD2
CASSSGARYEQYF | TGTGCCAGCAGCTCCGGGGCCCGTTACGAGCAGTACTTC | NA | TRBJ2-7 | TRBV7-9 | NA
CARSLGRKLHDTGELFF | TGTGCCAGAAGCTTGGGGCGGAAACTACACGACACCGGGGAGCTGTTTTTT | NA | TRBJ2-2 | TRBV5-3 | NA
CASSPSVGALYEQYF | TGCGCCAGCAGCCCCTCAGTTGGAGCCCTTTACGAGCAGTACTTC | NA | TRBJ2-7 | TRBV5-1 | NA
CASSFDRSGANYGYTF | TGTGCCAGCAGTTTCGATCGGTCCGGTGCTAACTATGGCTACACCTTC | few | TRBJ1-2 | TRBV12-3/TRBV12-4 | NA
CASSPWTDPKSYNEQFF | TGTGCCAGCTCACCATGGACGGATCCAAAATCCTACAATGAGCAGTTCTTC | few | TRBJ2-1 | TRBV18 | NA
CASSLESGKVNNEQFF | TGCGCCAGCAGCTTGGAGTCGGGGAAGGTGAACAATGAGCAGTTCTTC | NA | TRBJ2-1 | TRBV5-1 | NA
CATLAGVTDTQYF | TGTGCCACACTAGCGGGAGTTACAGATACGCAGTATTTT | few | TRBJ2-3 | TRBV2 | TRBD2
CATTQGWTNEKLFF | TGTGCCACCACCCAGGGGTGGACTAATGAAAAACTGTTTTTT | NA | TRBJ1-4 | TRBV15 | NA
CASSRDPPTEQFF | TGTGCCAGCAGTCGGGACCCCCCCACTGAGCAGTTCTTC | NA | TRBJ2-1 | TRBV12-3/TRBV12-4 | NA
CASSSSSGSLETQYF | TGTGCCAGCAGTTCCTCTAGCGGGAGTCTGGAGACCCAGTACTTC | few | TRBJ2-5 | TRBV12-3/TRBV12-4 | TRBD2
CASSSHSGTAHNEQFF | TGTGCCAGCAGCTCCCATTCCGGGACAGCACACAATGAGCAGTTCTTC | few | TRBJ2-1 | TRBV7-9 | TRBD1
CASSEGDWWGTEAFF | TGTGCCAGCAGTGAGGGGGACTGGTGGGGGACTGAAGCTTTCTTT | NA | TRBJ1-1 | TRBV25-1 | NA
CDSSLYGGELFF | TGTGACAGCAGCTTATACGGCGGGGAGCTGTTTTTT | NA | TRBJ2-2 | TRBV7-9 | NA
CASSFEGKYSYNEQFF | TGTGCCAGCAGCTTTGAGGGAAAGTACTCCTACAATGAGCAGTTCTTC | few | TRBJ2-1 | TRBV7-8 | NA
CSARPRTYGYTF | TGCAGTGCTCGACCCAGGACGTATGGCTACACCTTC | few | TRBJ1-2 | TRBV20-1 | NA
CSATLFEGPRESYEQYF | TGCAGCGCCACGCTTTTCGAGGGGCCGAGAGAGTCCTACGAGCAGTACTTC | NA | TRBJ2-7 | TRBV29-1 | NA
CSVAGLGGTGELFF | TGCAGCGTTGCGGGGCTCGGGGGCACCGGGGAGCTGTTTTTT | few | TRBJ2-2 | TRBV29-1 | NA
CASSLDQGLFYEQYF | TGTGCCAGCAGTTTGGATCAGGGTTTATTCTACGAGCAGTACTTC | few | TRBJ2-7 | TRBV12-3/TRBV12-4 | NA
CASSAGAPPETQYF | TGTGCCAGCAGTGCCGGGGCCCCACCGGAGACCCAGTACTTC | few | TRBJ2-5 | TRBV12-3/TRBV12-4 | NA
CASSNEPFPSGELFF | TGTGCCAGCAGTAATGAGCCATTTCCTTCCGGGGAGCTGTTTTTT | few | TRBJ2-2 | TRBV6-1 | NA
CSAEALGGANVLTF | TGCAGCGCTGAAGCTCTCGGGGGGGCCAACGTCCTGACTTTC | NA | TRBJ2-6 | TRBV29-1 | NA
CASTLTRSPYNEQFF | TGTGCCAGCACCCTTACACGGAGCCCCTACAATGAGCAGTTCTTC | few | TRBJ2-1 | TRBV12-3/TRBV12-4 | NA
CASSLDIAGGPIQYF | TGTGCCAGCAGCTTAGACATAGCGGGAGGGCCAATTCAGTACTTC | NA | TRBJ2-4 | TRBV7-2 | TRBD2
CASSLGQGPTEAFF | TGTGCCAGCAGTTTAGGTCAGGGGCCCACTGAAGCTTTCTTT | NA | TRBJ1-1 | TRBV27 | NA
CASSQDTGQGYRGYTF | TGTGCCAGCAGCCAAGATACCGGACAGGGGTACCGGGGCTACACCTTC | NA | TRBJ1-2 | TRBV3-1 | TRBD1
CASSLALAGGRNTDTQYF | TGTGCCAGCAGCTTAGCGCTAGCGGGGGGGCGGAACACAGATACGCAGTATTTT | few | TRBJ2-3 | TRBV7-6 | TRBD2
CASSLVLPGQAFYEQYF | TGCGCCAGCAGCTTGGTTCTCCCGGGACAGGCCTTCTACGAGCAGTACTTC | few | TRBJ2-7 | TRBV5-1 | TRBD1
CASSLDEGTTRSNNEKLFF | TGTGCCAGCAGCTTAGATGAAGGGACAACACGATCCAATAATGAAAAACTGTTTTTT | few | TRBJ1-4 | TRBV11-3 | NA
CASSLAPQGTGELFF | TGTGCCAGCAGCTTAGCTCCTCAGGGTACCGGGGAGCTGTTTTTT | few | TRBJ2-2 | TRBV7-9 | NA
CSVEGRDTEANTGELFF | TGCAGCGTTGAGGGCCGGGACACCGAAGCGAACACCGGGGAGCTGTTTTTT | NA | TRBJ2-2 | TRBV29-1 | NA
CSARDRDGMTPQFF | TGCAGTGCTAGGGACAGGGACGGAATGACCCCACAGTTCTTC | few | TRBJ2-1 | TRBV20-1 | TRBD1
CASSHGTGNSPLHF | TGTGCCAGCAGCCACGGGACAGGCAATTCACCCCTCCACTTT | NA | TRBJ1-6 | TRBV12-3/TRBV12-4 | TRBD1
CASSRTGTKGETQYF | TGTGCCAGCAGCCGTACCGGGACCAAAGGAGAGACCCAGTACTTC | many | TRBJ2-5 | TRBV7-9 | NA
CASSESVTGSDEQYF | TGTGCCAGCAGTGAATCGGTTACAGGGAGTGACGAGCAGTACTTC | many | TRBJ2-7 | TRBV25-1 | NA
CASSPRDLTDTQYF | TGTGCCAGCAGTCCCCGGGACCTCACAGATACGCAGTATTTT | few | TRBJ2-3 | TRBV12-3/TRBV12-4 | NA
CASSPRRRFYEQYF | TGTGCCAGCAGCCCAAGGAGGAGATTCTACGAGCAGTACTTC | few | TRBJ2-7 | TRBV5-6 | NA
CASSLGPSEQFF | TGTGCCAGCAGCTTAGGACCGTCTGAGCAGTTCTTC | few | TRBJ2-1 | TRBV7-9 | NA
CAWSLDSNYMNTEAFF | TGTGCCTGGAGCCTAGACAGTAACTACATGAACACTGAAGCTTTCTTT | NA | TRBJ1-1 | TRBV30 | NA
CSARDLEVLGANYGYTF | TGCAGTGCTAGAGATCTTGAGGTTTTGGGAGCTAACTATGGCTACACCTTC | few | TRBJ1-2 | TRBV20-1 | NA
CATSRFSDGDTEAFF | TGTGCCACCAGCAGATTTTCAGACGGGGACACTGAAGCTTTCTTT | NA | TRBJ1-1 | TRBV15 | NA
CASSDEGSHEQYF | TGTGCCAGCAGTGATGAAGGGTCCCACGAGCAGTACTTC | few | TRBJ2-7 | TRBV2 | NA
CASSSPGLAGVLPGETQYF | TGTGCCAGCAGTTCGCCGGGACTAGCGGGAGTTCTGCCGGGAGAGACCCAGTACTTC | NA | TRBJ2-5 | TRBV7-2 | TRBD2
CASSSGTRVSKGNTEAFF | TGTGCCAGCAGTTCAGGGACAAGGGTTTCCAAAGGGAACACTGAAGCTTTCTTT | NA | TRBJ1-1 | TRBV12-3/TRBV12-4 | NA
CASSLSTESSYNEQFF | TGTGCCAGCAGTTTATCAACAGAGAGCTCCTACAATGAGCAGTTCTTC | few | TRBJ2-1 | TRBV27 | NA
CASSVESSGSDQFF | TGTGCCAGCAGCGTAGAATCTAGCGGGAGTGATCAGTTCTTC | few | TRBJ2-1 | TRBV9 | TRBD2